Listed here are 22 T cell receptor beta chains from one sample, sequenced in a study of cytomegalovirus exposure and HLA in healthy donors. Vbeta (60) and Jbeta (13) primers were used in the PCR. Here immunoSEQ multiplex PCR was the method, and the copy in TCRdb shows in-frame clones only, minus some. The repertoire holds some 130,000 clones, with about three quarters as singletons. Source material: PBMCs. The receptor source for this set is a male donor in good health and CMV-seropositive.

This chain connects TRBV7-9 to TRBJ1-6; D not certain. CDR1 SEHNR and CDR2 FQNEAQ come from the germline V gene (reference sequence). Trimming took off 5 bases at V and 3 bases at J, with 14 bases between the two ends. The CDR3 runs to 16 residues. CDR3 in DNA: TGTGCCAGCAGCCCGGAGGCACAGATCTATAATTCACCCCTCCACTTT. Encoded protein: CASSPEAQIYNSPLHF.

The chain recombines TRBV28 with TRBJ2-7, with TRBD2 as a possible D gene (6 bases). CDR1 is MDHEN, CDR2 SYDVKM, per germline. V was pared by 6 bases and J by 2 bases, with 17 bases between. CDR3 length equals 15 residues. The CDR3 DNA reads TGTGCCAGCAGACCAAGCGGGCTTGGCGCCTACGAGCAGTACTTC. As protein: CASRPSGLGAYEQYF.

This chain links TRBV28 with TRBJ1-2; D might be TRBD1 (6 bases). The germline CDR1 and CDR2 sequences are MDHEN and SYDVKM. This CDR3 has 14 residues. Trimming pared 1 base from V and 4 bases from J, leaving 10 bases between. The DNA for the CDR3 is TGTGCCAGCAGTTTATCGGACAGATCCTATGGCTACACCTTC. This gives the protein CASSLSDRSYGYTF.

The chain links TRBV18 to TRBJ1-4, with a tentative D call TRBD1 (5 bases). The germline CDR1 and CDR2 sequences are KGHSH and LQKENI. Trimming removed 1 base from V and 7 bases from J, with 16 bases in between. This CDR3 contains 16 residues. CDR3 DNA: TGTGCCAGCTCACCACAACAGGACGGGTTACCTGAAAAACTGTTTTTT. Amino acid sequence: CASSPQQDGLPEKLFF. The full variable domain, rest sourced from reference TRBV18 and TRBJ1-4, is NAGVMQNPRHLVRRRGQEARLRCSPMKGHSHVYWYRQLPEEGLKFMVYLQKENIIDESGMPKERFSAEFPKEGPSILRIQQVVRGDSAAYFCASSPQQDGLPEKLFFGSGTQLSVL.

The chain uses TRBV27 and TRBJ2-7; TRBD1 might be the D (5 bases). Trimming removed 6 bases at V and 1 base at J, with 16 bases between. Per the germline V gene, CDR1 is MNHEY and CDR2 is SMNVEV (reference sequence). The CDR3 runs 15 residues. The CDR3 DNA is TGTGCCAGCAGGCCTTTCCTTGACAGTTCCTACGAGCAGTACTTC. This translates into CASRPFLDSSYEQYF.

The chain employs TRBV11-1 and TRBJ2-2; the match to TRBD2 covers 14 bases. CDR3 length: 19 residues. V lost 4 bases and J lost 5; bases outside the gene matches: 12. The germline V gene encodes CDR1 SGHAT and CDR2 FQDESV (reference sequence). In DNA form, the CDR3 reads TGTGCCAGCAGCTGGCAGCCGGGACTAGCGGGAGTGGGTACCGGGGAGCTGTTTTTT. It yields the protein CASSWQPGLAGVGTGELFF.

The chain has TRBV30 and TRBJ1-1; D might be TRBD1 (6 bases). Germline V gives CDR1 GTSNPN, CDR2 SVGIG (reference sequence). With 6 bases removed from V and 3 bases from J, the gap between germline ends came to 17 bases. CDR3 length: 14 residues. The CDR3 sequence: CACSAGEGYTEAFF. CDR3 nucleotides: TGTGCCTGTTCCGCAGGGGAGGGTTACACTGAAGCTTTCTTT.

The chain combines TRBV2 with TRBJ1-1, with D possibly being TRBD1 (5 bases). The germline V gene encodes CDR1 SNHLY and CDR2 FYNNEI. This CDR3 is 15 amino acids long. The V end was cut by 3 bases, the J end by 1 base, with 12 bases between. The DNA for the CDR3 is TGTGCCAGCAGTGATTTTCCAGGGCCGAACACTGAAGCTTTCTTT. It yields the protein CASSDFPGPNTEAFF.

The chain joins TRBV28 to TRBJ2-1; perhaps TRBD1 as D (6 bases). V was pared by 3 bases and J by 4 bases, with 13 bases between. This CDR3 has 15 residues. CDR1 and CDR2 (germline): MDHEN, SYDVKM. This chain's CDR3 is CASSFRGSVYNEQFF. CDR3 nucleotide sequence: TGTGCCAGCAGTTTCAGGGGCTCAGTATACAATGAGCAGTTCTTC.

This sequence joins TRBV5-4 and TRBJ1-1; possible D gene TRBD1, 5 bases. CDR3 size: 14 residues. Germline CDR1 SGHNT, CDR2 YYREEE (reference sequence). Trimming shortened V by 5 bases and J by 6 bases, and 17 bases separated the two germline ends. The CDR3 nucleotides are TGTGCCAGCAGTTACGTAGCAGGGAGGGCTGAAGCTTTCTTT. Encoded protein: CASSYVAGRAEAFF.

The chain is built from TRBV19 and TRBJ2-3; 9 bases are shared with TRBD2. V trimming: 2 bases; J trimming: 4 bases; junction bases outside the gene matches: 10. The CDR3 has 17 residues. Germline CDR1 is LNHDA and CDR2 is SQIVND (reference sequence). The CDR3: CASSILRGRGEADTQYF. CDR3 nucleotides: TGTGCCAGTAGTATACTTCGCGGGAGGGGAGAGGCAGATACGCAGTATTTT.

The gene calls are TRBV7-2 and TRBJ2-3; D is unclear. CDR3 length: 15 residues. Germline V CDR1 and CDR2: SGHTA, FQGNSA. V lost 2 bases to trimming and J lost 4 bases, with 13 bases between them. The DNA for the CDR3 is TGTGCCAGCAGCTTATATGATCCCGGAGCAGATACGCAGTATTTT. Protein: CASSLYDPGADTQYF.

The CDR3 loop is CASSPRPLLYAGGTDTQYF. DNA of the CDR3: TGTGCCAGCAGTCCAAGACCTCTCCTCTATGCGGGGGGCACAGATACGCAGTATTTT. This chain links TRBV27 with TRBJ2-3; 7 positions agree with TRBD2. This CDR3 is 19 amino acids long. J lost 1 base, V lost 5 bases, and 18 bases had no gene match. CDR1 and CDR2 (germline): MNHEY, SMNVEV (reference sequence).

V gene TRBV5-1 combines with J gene TRBJ2-2; possible D gene TRBD1, 5 bases. This CDR3 has 15 amino acids. Germline lookup yields CDR1 SGHRS and CDR2 YFSETQ. Trimming removed 1 base at V and 2 bases at J, with 9 bases between. The CDR3 nucleotides read TGCGCCAGCAGCTTGCCCCAGGGTAACACCGGGGAGCTGTTTTTT. Amino acid sequence: CASSLPQGNTGELFF. The full variable domain, rest sourced from reference TRBV5-1 and TRBJ2-2, is KAGVTQTPRYLIKTRGQQVTLSCSPISGHRSVSWYQQTPGQGLQFLFEYFSETQRNKGNFPGRFSGRQFSNSRSEMNVSTLELGDSALYLCASSLPQGNTGELFFGEGSRLTVL.

The V call is TRBV5-4, the J call TRBJ2-5; D perhaps matches TRBD2 (6 bases). The ends were cut back, 4 bases at V and 5 bases at J, with 12 bases in the middle. Germline lookup yields CDR1 SGHNT and CDR2 YYREEE (reference sequence). This CDR3 has 13 amino acids. CDR3 bases: TGTGCCAGCAGCCCTACGGGGGTCGAGACCCAGTACTTC. Translating it yields CASSPTGVETQYF.

V gene TRBV7-3 combines with J gene TRBJ2-5, with D tentatively TRBD1 (6 bases). V lost 3 bases and J lost 3, with 8 bases in between. In germline, CDR1 is SGHTA, CDR2 FQGTGA. CDR3 length: 13 amino acids. The CDR3 nucleotides are TGTGCCAGCAGCTTGGGGGCGGAAGAGACCCAGTACTTC. Translation: CASSLGAEETQYF.

V gene TRBV7-9 combines with J gene TRBJ2-1; 7 nucleotides align to TRBD1. The V gene end was trimmed by 5 bases and the J gene end by 4 bases; junction bases not matched to a gene: 8. From germline, CDR1 is SEHNR and CDR2 FQNEAQ (reference sequence). There are 15 residues in the CDR3. The CDR3 loop is CASSPGDSFYNEQFF. DNA for the CDR3: TGTGCCAGCAGCCCCGGGGACAGTTTTTACAATGAGCAGTTCTTC.

This clone was seen only once. The J gene is TRBJ1-1, the V gene TRBV9; possible D gene TRBD1, 5 bases. The CDR3 contains 14 residues. Trimming shortened V by 4 bases and J by 4 bases, and 14 bases separated the two germline ends. Germline V lookup: CDR1 SGDLS, CDR2 YYNGEE. The CDR3 bases are TGTGCCAGCAGCCCCAACTTGGGGGGCACTGAAGCTTTCTTT. This codes for CASSPNLGGTEAFF. Complete variable domain (other parts from reference TRBV9 and TRBJ1-1): DSGVTQTPKHLITATGQRVTLRCSPRSGDLSVYWYQQSLDQGLQFLIQYYNGEERAKGNILERFSAQQFPDLHSELNLSSLELGDSALYFCASSPNLGGTEAFFGQGTRLTVV.

This sequence joins TRBV6-5 and TRBJ2-7, with a weak D call TRBD1 (6 bases). V lost 6 bases and J lost 5, with 20 bases in between. The CDR3 contains 15 residues. Germline values: CDR1 MNHEY, CDR2 SVGAGI. The CDR3 nucleotides read TGTGCCAGCAGCCCGCACAGGGCACCTTCCGACGAGCAGTACTTC. The encoded protein is CASSPHRAPSDEQYF.

The chain couples TRBV29-1 to TRBJ1-2, with D unclear. The CDR3 spans 13 residues. V gave up 0 bases and J gave up 7 bases, with 12 bases separating them. The germline CDR1 and CDR2 sequences are SQVTM and ANQGSEA. The CDR3 here is CSVEDGSEGGYTF. DNA of the CDR3: TGCAGCGTTGAAGATGGGTCAGAGGGTGGCTACACCTTC.

This clone was picked up a small number of times. V usage is TRBV5-1 and J usage is TRBJ1-1, with D perhaps TRBD1 (5 bases). The CDR3 has 14 amino acids. The V end lost 2 bases, the J end lost 4 bases, and 12 bases lay between the germline ends. In germline, CDR1 is SGHRS, CDR2 YFSETQ. The CDR3 sequence is CASSLIGGGTEAFF. CDR3 coding DNA: TGCGCCAGCAGCTTAATCGGGGGGGGCACTGAAGCTTTCTTT.

This chain uses TRBV18 with TRBJ2-5; 9 bases are a match to TRBD2. V shed 2 bases, J shed 5 bases, and the junction held 6 bases outside the gene matches. The CDR3 is 15 amino acids. Germline lookup yields CDR1 KGHSH and CDR2 LQKENI. Here the CDR3 reads CASSPMAGGSETQYF. In DNA form, the CDR3 reads TGTGCCAGCTCACCAATGGCGGGAGGGTCGGAGACCCAGTACTTC.